Included here is one TCR beta chain sequence, with context. Its antigen is still unknown. The sample belongs to a study of beta chain features in type 1 diabetes. Trimming pared 5 bases from V and 4 bases from J, leaving 12 bases between. The CDR3 is 15 residues long. CDR1 is MNHNS, CDR2 SASEGT, per germline. Sorting based on CD45RO/CCR7/CD25/CD127/CD95/CD27 separated CD4+ naive, central memory, regulatory and stem cell-like memory cells. Populations isolated by sorting all had purity greater than 95%. Study results and caveats: Type 1 diabetes patients had TCRB CDR3s that were shorter (moderately but significantly so) in all four CD4+ subsets. The naive, central memory and Treg TCRB repertoires looked more alike in patients than they did in healthy donors. Individuals with type 1 diabetes displayed fewer insertions and more deletions at VDJ junctions.

The entirety of the isolated RNA underwent reverse transcription, so expressed TCRB transcripts were sequenced. Assay: immunoSEQ multiplex PCR; the TCRdb copy retains only in-frame clones and omits some. The sample lists roughly 230,000 clones, 11% seen once, with around 0.017% in the top ten. The source of this sequence is a man aged 25 to 40 with type 1 diabetes. This chain connects TRBV6-1 to TRBJ2-6, with a weak D call TRBD1 (5 bases). The sample consisted of naive CD4+ T cells from blood. The DNA of the CDR3 is TGTGCCAGCAGTACAGACAGCACAGGGGCCAACGTCCTGACTTTC. As protein: CASSTDSTGANVLTF.